This passage covers 21 T cell receptor beta chains from one sample sequenced in a study of shared clonotypes between healthy human individuals (dated by TCRdb to the early 2020s). CD8 naive samples were CD45RO-negative cells positively selected for CCR7, giving a CD45RA+CCR7+ population that excluded TemRA cells. The protocol used for the library was the immunoSEQ multiplex PCR assay. This is the immuneACCESS table as TCRdb keeps it, with only in-frame sequences that have V and J called. A part of the clones is gone; compared with another copy, unresolved V genes explain less than half, and the rest is unexplained. Recorded for this sample are a few million clones; 90% to 95% of them occurred a single time. The ten largest clones represent roughly 1.7% of the sample. Sequencing was carried out using naive CD8+ T cells from PBMCs. The cell subset or site label of this sample denotes: CD45RA+CCR7+. The origin of the receptors is a young man in good health. Some clones in this sample may be carry-over from other donors' samples.

The chain employs TRBV30 and TRBJ1-3; TRBD1 agrees at 7 bases. V was pared by 5 bases and J by 4 bases, with 5 bases of the junction left unmatched. CDR3 size: 13 residues. Per the germline V gene, CDR1 is GTSNPN and CDR2 is SVGIG (reference sequence). The CDR3 coding sequence is TGTGCCTGGTCAACAGGGGCCGGAAACACCATATATTTT. Its protein product is CAWSTGAGNTIYF.

This clone occurred once. J is TRBJ2-2 and V is TRBV28; D is perhaps TRBD1 (5 bases). CDR1 and CDR2 from the germline V gene are MDHEN and SYDVKM. The V end was cut by 6 bases, the J end by 5 bases, with 16 bases between. CDR3 size: 15 residues. In DNA, the CDR3 is TGTGCCAGCAGGCTAGACAGAATCGAGACCGGGGAGCTGTTTTTT. Encoded protein: CASRLDRIETGELFF.

The gene calls are TRBV6-1 and TRBJ2-7; weak D call: TRBD2 (7 bases). The CDR3 runs to 15 residues. With 7 bases removed from V and 2 bases from J, the gap between germline ends came to 18 bases. From germline, CDR1 is MNHNS and CDR2 SASEGT. The chain's CDR3 is CASIGRGDDTYEQYF. The CDR3 region has the DNA TGTGCCAGCATAGGGAGGGGGGACGACACCTACGAGCAGTACTTC.

The chain recombines TRBV10-1 with TRBJ2-7, with D uncertain. Per germline, CDR1 WNHNN and CDR2 SYGVQD (reference sequence). Trimming cost V 0 bases and J 0 bases, with 12 bases left between them. This CDR3 comprises 16 residues. This chain's CDR3 is CASSESPDTLSYEQYF. The CDR3 bases are TGCGCCAGCAGTGAGTCCCCCGACACCCTCTCCTACGAGCAGTACTTC.

This chain joins TRBV7-9 and TRBJ2-5; weak D call: TRBD2 (6 bases). Trimming took 2 bases from V and 1 from J, leaving 11 bases between them. Germline CDR1 and CDR2: SEHNR and FQNEAQ (reference sequence). The CDR3 consists of 15 residues. The DNA of the CDR3 is TGTGCCAGCAGCTTAACTAGCTACCTCCAAGAGACCCAGTACTTC. It specifies CASSLTSYLQETQYF.

This chain uses TRBV28 with TRBJ2-7; possibly TRBD1 for D (6 bases). Germline-derived CDR1 and CDR2 are MDHEN and SYDVKM. Trimming pared 7 bases from V and 5 bases from J, leaving 18 bases between. The CDR3 is 14 residues long. The CDR3 DNA is TGTGCCAGCACCCTATCAGGGGCCGGGCACGAGCAGTACTTC. It translates to CASTLSGAGHEQYF. Drawing the rest from reference TRBV28 and TRBJ2-7, the complete variable domain is DVKVTQSSRYLVKRTGEKVFLECVQDMDHENMFWYRQDPGLGLRLIYFSYDVKMKEKGDIPEGYSVSREKKERFSLILESASTNQTSMYLCASTLSGAGHEQYFGPGTRLTVT.

V usage is TRBV27 and J usage is TRBJ2-1; no reliable D call. V lost 3 bases to trimming and J lost 3 bases, with 9 bases between them. CDR1 MNHEY and CDR2 SMNVEV come from the germline V gene (reference sequence). The CDR3 totals 14 residues. The CDR3: CASSFSPGYNEQFF. CDR3 DNA sequence: TGTGCCAGCAGTTTCTCCCCTGGCTACAATGAGCAGTTCTTC.

The CDR3 sequence is CASSWRASDTEAFF. DNA of the CDR3: TGCGCCAGCAGCTGGAGGGCCTCAGACACTGAAGCTTTCTTT. The rearrangement links TRBV5-1 to TRBJ1-1; D is unresolved. Germline V gives CDR1 SGHRS, CDR2 YFSETQ. V was pared by 3 bases and J by 3 bases, with 12 bases between. The CDR3 sequence is 14 residues long.

The chain joins TRBV14 to TRBJ1-2, with a weak D call TRBD1 (5 bases). The CDR3 length is 13 residues. Germline V gene lookup returns CDR1 SGHDN and CDR2 FVKESK. The V and J ends lost 4 bases and 8 bases respectively, with 14 bases between them. As DNA, the CDR3 is TGTGCCAGCAGCCCACAGGTGTCGAGCGGCTACACCTTC. This codes for CASSPQVSSGYTF.

V and J are TRBV7-2 and TRBJ2-1; TRBD2 matches 8 bases. Losses at the gene ends were 6 bases for V and 2 bases for J; bases not matched to a gene: 9. CDR1 is SGHTA and CDR2 is FQGNSA in the germline V gene. CDR3 length equals 16 residues. CDR3 sequence: CASRRRGGRTYNEQFF. In nucleotides, the CDR3 is TGTGCCAGCAGGCGCCGGGGGGGGCGCACCTACAATGAGCAGTTCTTC.

The chain recombines TRBV6-5 with TRBJ2-2; D remains ambiguous. The CDR3 runs to 13 residues. Germline assignment: CDR1 MNHEY and CDR2 SVGAGI. Trimming stripped 2 bases from V and 5 bases from J, with 6 bases between. CDR3 nucleotides: TGTGCCAGCAGTTACACTCGGACCGGGGAGCTGTTTTTT. Amino acids: CASSYTRTGELFF.

CDR3 nucleotide sequence: TGTGCCAGCAGCCCCTTACTGATAGAGGAGACCCAGTACTTC. Residues: CASSPLLIEETQYF. The chain employs TRBV14 and TRBJ2-5; D gene unclear. Germline V gene lookup returns CDR1 SGHDN and CDR2 FVKESK. The CDR3 consists of 14 residues. V gave up 4 bases and J gave up 5 bases, with 14 bases separating them.

The chain has TRBV11-2 and TRBJ2-7; 10 nucleotides line up with TRBD2. The CDR3 has 17 amino acids. Germline V gene data show CDR1 as SGHAT and CDR2 as FQNNGV. The V gene end was trimmed by 6 bases and the J gene end by 4 bases; junction bases not matched to a gene: 15. The CDR3 spells CASRITSGRGPNYEQYF. CDR3 in DNA: TGTGCCAGCAGGATAACGAGCGGGAGGGGGCCCAATTACGAGCAGTACTTC.

The J gene is TRBJ1-1, the V gene TRBV5-8; no clear D gene. V was shortened by 2 bases and J by 0 bases, with 8 bases between the two germline ends. Germline loops: CDR1 SGHTS, CDR2 YDEGEE. The CDR3 length is 14 residues. The DNA for the CDR3 is TGTGCCAGCAGCTTTGGTCTGATGAACACTGAAGCTTTCTTT. This sequence encodes CASSFGLMNTEAFF.

This clone was seen only a few times. Other DNA sequences in this specimen translate into the identical CDR3. The chain carries TRBV27 and TRBJ1-1; no firm D call. Deletions cut 5 bases from V and 2 bases from J, with 9 bases between. From germline, CDR1 is MNHEY and CDR2 SMNVEV (reference sequence). This CDR3 is 13 amino acids long. CDR3 sequence reads: CASSPRLNTEAFF. CDR3 DNA sequence: TGTGCCAGCAGTCCACGACTTAACACTGAAGCTTTCTTT.

The J gene is TRBJ2-2, the V gene TRBV7-9; D not resolved. The germline CDR1 and CDR2 sequences are SEHNR and FQNEAQ (reference sequence). This CDR3 comprises 16 residues. V lost 5 bases and J lost 1, with 14 bases in between. The CDR3: CASSPIIGGNTGELFF. The CDR3 nucleotides are TGTGCCAGCAGCCCGATTATAGGTGGGAACACCGGGGAGCTGTTTTTT.

This chain uses TRBV7-3 with TRBJ1-2; TRBD1 is a possible D gene (5 bases). Germline CDR1 is SGHTA and CDR2 is FQGTGA. This CDR3 contains 15 residues. V gave up 1 base and J gave up 10 bases, with 19 bases separating them. The CDR3 spells CASSLMVGADGYYTF. The DNA for the CDR3 is TGTGCCAGCAGCTTAATGGTAGGGGCGGACGGCTACTACACCTTC.

The rearrangement joins TRBV27 to TRBJ2-5; D is perhaps TRBD2 (5 bases). With the DNA end fitting TRBJ2-7 better, the J assignment may be wrong. Germline V gives CDR1 MNHEY, CDR2 SMNVEV (reference sequence). This CDR3 contains 17 residues. CDR3 region: CASSPTNGITARYEQYF. The CDR3 DNA reads as TGTGCCAGCAGCCCTACGAACGGGATAACCGCTCGCTACGAGCAGTACTTC.

This clone was seen just once. CDR3 sequence: CASSTGTDYGYTF. Here the CDR3 DNA reads TGTGCCAGCAGCACCGGGACAGACTATGGCTACACCTTC. This chain links TRBV7-3 with TRBJ1-2; 7 nucleotides line up with TRBD1. The CDR3 extends over 13 amino acids. V shed 5 bases and J 3 bases; nucleotides not matched to a gene: 3. Germline CDR1 and CDR2: SGHTA and FQGTGA.

The chain links TRBV5-1 to TRBJ2-7; 8 nucleotides align to TRBD1. The CDR3 is 15 residues long. The junction had 8 bases not matched to a gene; V was cut back by 2 bases and J by 4 bases. The germline CDR1 and CDR2 sequences are SGHRS and YFSETQ. The CDR3 nucleotides read TGCGCCAGCAGCTTCGGACAGGGAATGGGATACGAGCAGTACTTC. Its protein is CASSFGQGMGYEQYF. Full variable domain (remainder filled in from reference TRBV5-1 and TRBJ2-7): KAGVTQTPRYLIKTRGQQVTLSCSPISGHRSVSWYQQTPGQGLQFLFEYFSETQRNKGNFPGRFSGRQFSNSRSEMNVSTLELGDSALYLCASSFGQGMGYEQYFGPGTRLTVT.

The V gene is TRBV29-1, the J gene TRBJ2-7, with TRBD1 matching 7 bases. The CDR3 contains 13 residues. Germline loops: CDR1 SQVTM, CDR2 ANQGSEA. V shed 7 bases, J shed 3 bases, and the junction held 9 bases outside the gene matches. The CDR3 loop is CSAFGTADYEQYF. The CDR3 nucleotides are TGCAGCGCCTTCGGGACAGCCGACTACGAGCAGTACTTC.